A selection of T cell receptor beta chains follows, all from one sample in a study of T cells in localized non-small cell lung cancer. The data were produced by immunoSEQ multiplex PCR, yet TCRdb's version contains in-frame clones alone and is incomplete. Among 130,000 or so clones listed, around 92% were seen once. The material sequenced was peripheral blood, taken before any cancer treatment. The receptors come from an older female donor with stage I lung adenocarcinoma. Each CDR3 is given with its conserved first and last residue.

>TRBJ2-2|TRBV5-1
CASAQGGHGELFF
>TRBJ2-5|TRBV5-1
CASSRSGALETQYF
>TRBJ2-3|TRBV19
CASSPSSTDTQYF
>TRBJ2-5|TRBV4-1
CASSQDRGTSGRSEETQYF
>TRBJ2-5|TRBV19
CASTPGQGRWAQYF
>TRBJ2-7|TRBV5-1
CASSFSAGLSGSYEQYF
>TRBJ2-6|TRBV4-1
CASSQGPRLPGANVLTF
>TRBJ2-7|TRBV25-1
CASSEVGRAPSEQYF
>TRBJ2-7|TRBV5-5
CASSLDYYEQYF
>TRBJ1-3|TRBV6-1
CASSEVLSGNTIYF
>TRBJ1-5|TRBV28
CASSLGGGNQPQHF
>TRBJ2-7|TRBV28
CASTGWDSSYEQYF
>TRBJ1-2|TRBV2
CASSEGVQYGYTF
>TRBJ1-2|TRBV6-5
CASSRGEGYTF
>TRBJ2-7|TRBV19
CASSTSGTAYEQYF
>TRBJ2-2|TRBV10-3
CAIRQEVGTGELFF
>TRBJ2-7|TRBV6-6
CASSYRLAGGYEQYF
>TRBJ1-3|TRBV30
CAWGRTGVGGNTIYF
>TRBJ2-5|TRBV11-2
CASSLRRGGETQYF
>TRBJ2-7|TRBV7-8
CASSLERNSYEQYF
>TRBJ2-5|TRBV9
CASSPRLGGLEETQYF
>TRBJ2-7|TRBV6-5
CASSPRGETYEQYF
>TRBJ2-3|TRBV9
CASSVGASGYTDTQYF
>TRBJ2-3|TRBV4-2
CASNPTSGRTDTQYF
>TRBJ2-3|TRBV5-1
CASSQSPTSGSPDTQYF
>TRBJ1-1|TRBV4-2
CASSKGTGRGRSTEAFF
>TRBJ2-3|TRBV5-6
CASSRLAASRDTQYF
>TRBJ2-3|TRBV6-5
CASRTFNTQYF
>TRBJ2-6|TRBV6-1
CASSKDLAGANVLTF
>TRBJ2-3|TRBV15
CATSRDPNTQYF
>TRBJ2-7|TRBV19
CASLEPNNYEQYF
>TRBJ2-2|TRBV7-9
CASSLGPTTGELFF
>TRBJ2-3|TRBV28
CASSPAGHLSTDTQYF
>TRBJ2-1|TRBV7-2
CASSSPTGRSSYNEQFF
>TRBJ1-4|TRBV10-2
CASSEIDGAKLFF
>TRBJ2-7|TRBV30
CAWSGQGPYEQYF
>TRBJ2-5|TRBV5-1
CASSLAEAGTETQYF
>TRBJ2-2|TRBV7-9
CASSRTASGQASGELFF
>TRBJ1-1|TRBV7-2
CASSDIQGAWTEAFF
>TRBJ2-2|TRBV30
CAWSIPRSGELFF
>TRBJ1-1|TRBV28
CASSSPWGAEDTEAFF